The rows below give T cell receptor beta chains drawn from one sample of a study of CD8+CD57+ T cells in acquired aplastic anemia. TCRdb re-derived calls from the reads in MiXCR, one entry per CDR3 protein. The table lists around 290,000 distinct CDR3 sequences, approximately 58% of them singletons, with around 1.3% in the top ten. The sequenced sample was sorted CD4+, CD8+, or CD8+CD57+ T cells (not recorded which) from PBMCs. The receptors shown here come from a human donor with aplastic anemia. Both conserved end residues are part of each CDR3. D genes are given only for firm matches. A clone size is listed for some rows: how often the clone was seen (once, few, many), or a class if it is expanded.

CDR3nt | CDR3aa | d_gene | v_gene | abundance | j_gene
TGTGCCAGCAGCGTCCTGGGGGTTACAAAAGGCTACACCTTC | CASSVLGVTKGYTF | . | TRBV5-8 | many | TRBJ1-2
TGTGCCAGCAGCTACACAGGGGGGCCGCAGCCCCAGCATTTT | CASSYTGGPQPQHF | TRBD1 | TRBV7-8 | . | TRBJ1-5
TGTGCCAGCAGAATGCTTCAGGGAAGCAATCAGCCCCAGCATTTT | CASRMLQGSNQPQHF | . | TRBV6-5 | many | TRBJ1-5
TGCAGCGGGGTCTTCGGCACGAACACTGAAGCTTTCTTT | CSGVFGTNTEAFF | . | TRBV29-1 | . | TRBJ1-1
TGCAGCGTTGTTCGGGACGACCTCGGGGATGGCTACACCTTC | CSVVRDDLGDGYTF | . | TRBV29-1 | many | TRBJ1-2
TGTGCCAGCTCACTAAGACACACAGATACGCAGTTTTTT | CASSLRHTDTQFF | . | TRBV18 | many | TRBJ2-3
TGCGCCAGCAGGTTCGGGGGGGGTTCACCCCTCCACTTT | CASRFGGGSPLHF | . | TRBV5-1 | . | TRBJ1-6
TGTGCCAGTAGGGTAAAGGAGGTAGAAGGCTACACCTTC | CASRVKEVEGYTF | . | TRBV19 | . | TRBJ1-2
TGTGCCAGCAGTGTAAACGTTGAGGGCGAGGGCTACACCTTC | CASSVNVEGEGYTF | . | TRBV2 | few | TRBJ1-2
TGCAGTGCTAGAGTTAGCAGCACAGATACGCAGTATTTT | CSARVSSTDTQYF | . | TRBV20-1 | once | TRBJ2-3
TGTGCCAGCAGCCCGCTATTATGGCAGGGAGCCGGAAAACTGTTTTTT | CASSPLLWQGAGKLFF | . | TRBV9 | many | TRBJ1-4
TGCAGTGCTAGAGGCGAGGGAGAAACTGAAGCCTTCTTT | CSARGEGETEAFF | . | TRBV20-1 | once | TRBJ1-1
TGCAGCGTTGGGGGGCCCGGGGGACAGCCCCAGCATTTT | CSVGGPGGQPQHF | . | TRBV29-1 | many | TRBJ1-5
TGTGCCAGCAGCCAAGACCGAGCGACCTACGAGCAGTACTTC | CASSQDRATYEQYF | . | TRBV3-1 | few | TRBJ2-7
TGTGCCAGCAGTGACCTTGGACAGTCCACAGATACGCAGTATTTT | CASSDLGQSTDTQYF | . | TRBV2 | . | TRBJ2-3
TGTGCCAGCACCTTCAGGGTTAAGAACACTGAAGCTTTCTTT | CASTFRVKNTEAFF | . | TRBV2 | once | TRBJ1-1
TGTGCCAGCAGGGGGGGACAGGGGAATAATTCACCCCTCCACTTT | CASRGGQGNNSPLHF | TRBD1 | TRBV2 | once | TRBJ1-6
TGTGCCAGCAGTGAGACAGTAATGAACACTGAAGCTTTCTTT | CASSETVMNTEAFF | . | TRBV2 | . | TRBJ1-1
TGTGCCAGCAGCTTCGGGACCTCCCTCTACGAGCAGTACTTC | CASSFGTSLYEQYF | . | TRBV7-9 | . | TRBJ2-7
TGCAGCACAGGGACTACTAACTATGGCTACGCCTTC | CSTGTTNYGYAF | . | TRBV20-1 | . | TRBJ1-2
TGCAGCGTTGCACAACAAACAGGGGGGAACACTGAAGCTTTCTTT | CSVAQQTGGNTEAFF | TRBD1 | TRBV29-1 | . | TRBJ1-1
TGTGCCGGGGGACAGGGCTACCAAGAGACCCAGTACTTC | CAGGQGYQETQYF | TRBD1 | TRBV2 | . | TRBJ2-5
TGCAGTGCTAGTCTGGTTGCAGGGTTTGGCGAGCAGTACTTC | CSASLVAGFGEQYF | . | TRBV20-1 | . | TRBJ2-7
TGTGCCAGCAGTGACACGGGACAGGGGGTAGGCTACACCTTC | CASSDTGQGVGYTF | TRBD1 | TRBV6-5 | . | TRBJ1-2